Listed below are T cell receptor beta chains from one sample, sequenced in a study of regulatory T cells in long-lasting Graves disease. MiXCR was run by TCRdb on the multiplex PCR reads, yielding one entry per CDR3 protein. Of over 250,000 distinct CDR3 sequences listed, 20% to 25% are singletons. The input for sequencing was peripheral blood mononuclear cells (PBMCs), taken when the disease was refractory, from a patient treated with antithyroid drugs. These TCRs come from a female donor with Graves disease. CDR3s include the opening cysteine and the closing phenylalanine or tryptophan. A D gene is named only where the DNA matches it firmly. Expanded clones are given a class, and other clones once, few, many or no size at all.

v_gene,d_gene,abundance,j_gene,CDR3nt,CDR3aa
TRBV7-6,.,few,TRBJ2-7,TGTGCCAGCAGCCCGAACAGGGTCGAGCAGTACTTC,CASSPNRVEQYF
TRBV29-1,.,.,TRBJ2-7,TGCAGCGTTGTCGGGACTCCCTACGAGCAGTACTTC,CSVVGTPYEQYF
TRBV28,.,many,TRBJ2-7,TGTGCCAGCAGTTTTTCGGGACATTGGACGCCTTACGAGCAGTACTTC,CASSFSGHWTPYEQYF
TRBV11-2,.,many,TRBJ1-1,TGTGCCAGCAGCTTAGCCAGGGCGACGGCTTTCTTT,CASSLARATAFF
TRBV7-7,.,.,TRBJ2-5,TGTGCTAGCAGCCCCAACCTCCCGACAGCGGGCGGGGAGACCCAGTACTTC,CASSPNLPTAGGETQYF
TRBV7-2,.,many,TRBJ2-2,TGTGCCAGCAAGAGGGACTTCTCGAACACCGGGGAGCTGTTTTTT,CASKRDFSNTGELFF
TRBV7-2,TRBD2,.,TRBJ2-3,TGTGCCAGCAGCTTCCGCGGGAGAATGACAGATACGCAGTATTTT,CASSFRGRMTDTQYF
TRBV20-1,.,many,TRBJ1-5,TGCAGTGCAAACCGGGGCCCGCCGGATCAGCCCCAGCATTTT,CSANRGPPDQPQHF
TRBV19,.,few,TRBJ1-1,TGTGCCAGTAGTCCCCGACAACCGAACACTGAAGCTTTCTTT,CASSPRQPNTEAFF
TRBV3-1,TRBD2,many,TRBJ2-7,TGTGCCAGCAGCCAAGAGAGGACTAGCGGCTACGAGCAGTACTTC,CASSQERTSGYEQYF
TRBV12-3/TRBV12-4,TRBD2,few,TRBJ2-2,TGTGCCAGCAGTTTAGTAGCGGGAGGTTCGAACACCGGGGAGCTGTTTTTT,CASSLVAGGSNTGELFF
TRBV19,.,few,TRBJ1-5,TGTGCCAGTAGTATTGGGGGCGGCCAGCCCCAGCATTTT,CASSIGGGQPQHF
TRBV6-2/TRBV6-3,.,many,TRBJ1-2,TGTGCCAGCAGCCCAGGGGACGGCAATAACTATGGCTACACCTTC,CASSPGDGNNYGYTF
TRBV3-1,.,few,TRBJ2-5,TGTGCCAGCAGCCAAGACGTAACGGACCAAGAGACCCAGTACTTC,CASSQDVTDQETQYF
TRBV20-1,.,many,TRBJ2-5,TGCAGTGCTAGTCTGCCGGGACAAGAGACCCAGTACTTC,CSASLPGQETQYF